A single sample gave rise to the 20 T cell receptor beta chains below, sequenced in a study of identical twins. TCRdb analysed the 5' RACE reads with MiXCR anew, one entry per CDR3 protein. The table lists about 550,000 distinct CDR3 sequences, approximately 20% of them singletons. The same specimen was also included in a second study, on yellow fever vaccine responses in identical twins.

The material sequenced was CD4+ T cells sorted from blood. These receptors were taken from a woman under 30 in good health.

V is TRBV11-2 and J is TRBJ2-1, with 11 bases matching TRBD2. Germline values: CDR1 SGHAT, CDR2 FQNNGV. Germline trimming cut 7 bases from V and 10 bases from J; bases unmatched to any gene: 21. The CDR3 extends over 18 amino acids. Here the CDR3 DNA reads TGTGCCAGCATCGCGACTAGCGGGGTCTGGACGCCCCATGGGGAGCAGTTCTTC. It yields the protein CASIATSGVWTPHGEQFF.

V usage is TRBV5-1 and J usage is TRBJ2-1; 11 nucleotides align to TRBD2. This CDR3 is built from 17 residues. V gave up 3 bases and J gave up 6 bases; unmatched junction bases: 11. Germline V gene sequence: CDR1 SGHRS, CDR2 YFSETQ. CDR3 nucleotides: TGCGCCAGCAGCTGGGGGGGCGCTAGCGGGAGGTCCAATGAGCAGTTCTTC. This codes for CASSWGGASGRSNEQFF.

V is TRBV12-3 or TRBV12-4 and J is TRBJ2-5, with no clear D. This CDR3 spans 14 amino acids. Trimming stripped 6 bases from V and 5 bases from J, with 16 bases between. This CDR3 reads CASSPQTRSETQYF. The CDR3 nucleotides are TGTGCCAGCAGCCCCCAAACCCGGTCGGAGACCCAGTACTTC.

The chain combines TRBV29-1 with TRBJ2-5; 8 nucleotides align to TRBD1. Looked up from germline, CDR1 is SQVTM and CDR2 is ANQGSEA. The CDR3 runs 13 residues. V dropped 3 bases and J dropped 5; count of bases not matched to a gene: 5. CDR3 sequence (DNA): TGCAGCGTTGAGCGACAGGGGCTGGAGACCCAGTACTTC. This gives the protein CSVERQGLETQYF. The full variable domain, in which reference TRBV29-1 and TRBJ2-5 provide the parts outside the CDR3, is SAVISQKPSRDICQRGTSLTIQCQVDSQVTMMFWYRQQPGQSLTLIATANQGSEATYESGFVIDKFPISRPNLTFSTLTVSNMSPEDSSIYLCSVERQGLETQYFGPGTRLLVL.

The chain uses TRBV14 and TRBJ1-6; a weak D match, TRBD1 (5 bases). The CDR3 is 13 residues long. Germline CDR1 reads SGHDN; CDR2 reads FVKESK. V gave up 4 bases and J gave up 7 bases, with 8 bases separating them. The CDR3 DNA reads as TGTGCCAGCAGCCCTGGGGCAAATTCACCCCTCCACTTT. Translated, it gives CASSPGANSPLHF.

This clonotype was counted a few times. The chain is built from TRBV5-1 and TRBJ2-5; D unclear. Deletions cut 0 bases from V and 1 base from J, with 10 bases between. The CDR3 is 15 residues long. In germline, CDR1 is SGHRS, CDR2 YFSETQ. CDR3: CASSLDPSFQETQYF. Written as DNA, the CDR3 is TGCGCCAGCAGCTTGGACCCCTCCTTCCAAGAGACCCAGTACTTC. Full variable domain (missing parts from reference TRBV5-1 and TRBJ2-5): KAGVTQTPRYLIKTRGQQVTLSCSPISGHRSVSWYQQTPGQGLQFLFEYFSETQRNKGNFPGRFSGRQFSNSRSEMNVSTLELGDSALYLCASSLDPSFQETQYFGPGTRLLVL.

The chain combines TRBV12-5 with TRBJ2-7, with a weak D call TRBD1 (7 bases). The CDR3 has 14 residues. Germline V gives CDR1 LGHNT, CDR2 FRNRAP. This CDR3 is CVRAPQGGYYEQYV. Written as DNA, the CDR3 is TGTGTTCGCGCCCCTCAGGGGGGTTACTACGAGCAGTACGTC.

This chain connects TRBV20-1 to TRBJ1-2; the match to TRBD1 covers 8 bases. CDR1 is DFQATT, CDR2 SNEGSKA, per germline (reference sequence). V trimming: 5 bases; J trimming: 7 bases; junction bases outside the gene matches: 12. The CDR3 contains 14 residues. CDR3 in amino acids: CSASGQAIMGGYTF. The CDR3 nucleotides are TGCAGTGCTTCGGGACAGGCCATAATGGGTGGCTACACCTTC.

The genes are TRBV20-1 and TRBJ2-5; D may be TRBD1 (6 bases). The CDR3 sequence is 18 residues long. V gave up 2 bases and J gave up 5 bases, with 27 bases separating them. Germline assignment: CDR1 DFQATT and CDR2 SNEGSKA (reference sequence). The CDR3 DNA reads TGCAGTGCTAGAAACGGCAACCCCGGACCATCAGGGGCGGAGACCCAGTACTTC. This codes for CSARNGNPGPSGAETQYF.

The rearrangement joins TRBV6-5 to TRBJ2-7; TRBD1 matches 8 bases. The V segment lost 0 bases and the J segment 0 bases; nucleotides outside the gene matches: 4. This CDR3 is 16 amino acids long. CDR1 is MNHEY, CDR2 SVGAGI, per germline. The CDR3 DNA reads as TGTGCCAGCAGTTACTCTGCAGGGGGCCTCTCCTACGAGCAGTACGTC. It codes for CASSYSAGGLSYEQYV.

The chain has TRBV5-1 and TRBJ1-2, with 7 bases identical to TRBD1. Germline V CDR1 and CDR2: SGHRS, YFSETQ. This CDR3 spans 16 amino acids. The J segment lost 6 bases and the V segment lost 4 bases, leaving 15 bases of the junction unmatched. For the CDR3, the DNA is TGCGCCAGCAGCACGGGGCGCGGCAGGGGGGAAGATGGCTACACCTTC. Translated: CASSTGRGRGEDGYTF.

The chain uses TRBV5-1 and TRBJ2-5; 8 bases align to TRBD1. V was pared by 4 bases and J by 4 bases, with 9 bases of the junction left unmatched. The CDR3 extends over 15 amino acids. CDR1 and CDR2 from the germline V gene are SGHRS and YFSETQ. CDR3 amino acids: CASSLPLDRVETQYF. As DNA, the CDR3 is TGCGCCAGCAGCCTACCCCTGGACAGGGTAGAGACCCAGTACTTC.

This clonotype turned up a few times. The chain carries TRBV20-1 and TRBJ2-7; D may be TRBD2 (6 bases). The CDR3 totals 13 residues. V was trimmed by 2 bases and J by 3 bases, leaving 11 bases between them. Germline V gene sequence: CDR1 DFQATT, CDR2 SNEGSKA (reference sequence). CDR3 amino acids: CSARTPGGYEQYF. CDR3 DNA: TGCAGTGCTAGAACGCCCGGGGGCTACGAGCAGTACTTC.

This chain uses TRBV20-1 with TRBJ2-4, with 10 nucleotides matching TRBD1. Trimming at V came to 5 bases and at J to 4 bases, leaving 11 bases not matched to a gene. The CDR3 covers 16 residues. CDR1 is DFQATT and CDR2 is SNEGSKA in the germline V gene (reference sequence). CDR3 amino acids: CSAPKNGQGEKNIQYF. CDR3 sequence (DNA): TGCAGTGCTCCTAAAAACGGACAGGGGGAAAAAAACATTCAGTACTTC.

This chain joins TRBV6-1 and TRBJ2-7; 12 bases align to TRBD2. Germline-derived CDR1 and CDR2 are MNHNS and SASEGT. J was trimmed by 0 bases and V by 6 bases; bases with no gene match: 3. The CDR3 spans 15 residues. CDR3: CASRPTSGGSYEQYV. CDR3 coding DNA: TGTGCCAGCAGACCGACTAGCGGGGGCTCCTACGAGCAGTACGTC.

A remark on this clonotype: Germline is not matched at one junction end, which may reflect a read error. V is TRBV10-3 and J is TRBJ2-3, with a tentative D call TRBD2 (6 bases). The CDR3 runs to 14 residues. CDR1 and CDR2 (germline): ENHRY, SYGVKD. The CDR3 region has the DNA TGTGCCGTCAGCGAGGCTAGCGGCACAGATACGCAGTATTTT. As protein: CAVSEASGTDTQYF.

There are a few counts of this clonotype. The chain is built from TRBV20-1 and TRBJ2-7; D gene unclear. The germline V gene encodes CDR1 DFQATT and CDR2 SNEGSKA (reference sequence). Between the trimmed V and J ends, which lost 6 bases and 0 bases, there was a span of 12 bases. The CDR3 covers 13 residues. CDR3 nucleotides: TGCAGTGCGTCCACAGACATCTCCTACGAGCAGTACTTC. Translated, it gives CSASTDISYEQYF.

This clonotype was observed many times. The V call is TRBV12-3 or TRBV12-4, the J call TRBJ2-5; D tentatively reads TRBD1 or TRBD2 (6 bases each). V dropped 3 bases and J dropped 1 base, with 9 bases sitting between them. The CDR3 loop spans 14 amino acids. The CDR3 region is CASSFGGTQETQYF. The CDR3 coding sequence is TGTGCCAGCAGTTTCGGGGGCACCCAAGAGACCCAGTACTTC.

The table lists this clonotype with a count of one. The rearrangement links TRBV28 to TRBJ2-6; D is uncertain. The CDR3 contains 16 residues. Germline CDR1 reads MDHEN; CDR2 reads SYDVKM. With 3 bases removed from V and 2 bases from J, the gap between germline ends came to 11 bases. The CDR3 loop is CASSFLAAAGANVLTF. CDR3 bases: TGTGCCAGCAGTTTCCTTGCGGCGGCTGGGGCCAACGTCCTGACTTTC.

DNA of the CDR3: TGTGCCAGCAGAACCCCCAGTTCCAGGGTTAACTATGGCTACACCTTC. Amino acid sequence: CASRTPSSRVNYGYTF. The genes are TRBV28 and TRBJ1-2; a weak D match, TRBD1 (5 bases). The CDR3 loop spans 16 amino acids. Germline-derived CDR1 and CDR2 are MDHEN and SYDVKM. V was shortened by 6 bases and J by 1 base, with 18 bases between the two germline ends.